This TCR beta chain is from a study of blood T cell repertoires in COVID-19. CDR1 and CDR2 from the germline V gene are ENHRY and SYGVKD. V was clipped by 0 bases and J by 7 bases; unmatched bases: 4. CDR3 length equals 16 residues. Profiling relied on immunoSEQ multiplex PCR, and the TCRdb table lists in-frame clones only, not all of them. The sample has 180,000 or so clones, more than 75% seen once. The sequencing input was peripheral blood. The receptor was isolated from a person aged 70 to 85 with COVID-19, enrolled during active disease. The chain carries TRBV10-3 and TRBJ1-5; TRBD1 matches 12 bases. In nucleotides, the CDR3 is TGTGCCATCAGTGAGTCGAGGGGACAGGGGGCCCAGCCCCAGCATTTT. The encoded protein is CAISESRGQGAQPQHF.